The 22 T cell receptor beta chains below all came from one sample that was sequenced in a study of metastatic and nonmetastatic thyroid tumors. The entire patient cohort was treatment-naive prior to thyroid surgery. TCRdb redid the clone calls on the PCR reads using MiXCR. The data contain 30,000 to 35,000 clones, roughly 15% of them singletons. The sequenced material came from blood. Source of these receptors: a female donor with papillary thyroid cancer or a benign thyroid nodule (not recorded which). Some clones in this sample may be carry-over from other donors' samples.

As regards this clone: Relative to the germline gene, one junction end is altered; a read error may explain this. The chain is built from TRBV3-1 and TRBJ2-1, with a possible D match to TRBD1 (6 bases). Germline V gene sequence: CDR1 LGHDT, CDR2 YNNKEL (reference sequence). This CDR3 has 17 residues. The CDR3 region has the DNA TGTGCCAGCACCCTAGGGGGACAAGTGTCCAGGTACAATGAGCAGTTCTTT. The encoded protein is CASTLGGQVSRYNEQFF.

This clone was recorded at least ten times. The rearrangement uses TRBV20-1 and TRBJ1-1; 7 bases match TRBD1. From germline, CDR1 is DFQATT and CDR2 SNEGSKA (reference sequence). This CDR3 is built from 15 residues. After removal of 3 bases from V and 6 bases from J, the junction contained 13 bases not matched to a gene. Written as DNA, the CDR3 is TGCAGTGCTAGGACTTACAGGGGAGGCTGGCCTGAAGCTTTCTTT. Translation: CSARTYRGGWPEAFF.

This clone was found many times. The CDR3 sequence is CASSLSGFPEAFF. The CDR3 coding sequence is TGTGCCAGCAGCTTGTCAGGGTTTCCTGAAGCTTTCTTT. The rearrangement links TRBV11-2 to TRBJ1-1, with D tentatively TRBD1 (5 bases). The CDR3 runs 13 residues. Deletions cut 3 bases from V and 6 bases from J, with 11 bases between. From germline, CDR1 is SGHAT and CDR2 FQNNGV.

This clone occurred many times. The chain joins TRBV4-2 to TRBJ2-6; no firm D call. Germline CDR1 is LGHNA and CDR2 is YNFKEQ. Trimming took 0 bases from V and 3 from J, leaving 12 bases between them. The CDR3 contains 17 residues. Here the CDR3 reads CASSQDPTWGGANVLTF. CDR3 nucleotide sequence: TGTGCCAGCAGCCAAGACCCAACTTGGGGTGGGGCCAACGTCCTGACTTTC.

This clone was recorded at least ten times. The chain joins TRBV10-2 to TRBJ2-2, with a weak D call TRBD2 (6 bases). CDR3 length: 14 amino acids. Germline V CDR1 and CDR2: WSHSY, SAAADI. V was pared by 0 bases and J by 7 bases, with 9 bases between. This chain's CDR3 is CASSESGEVGELFF. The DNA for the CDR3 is TGCGCCAGCAGTGAGTCGGGGGAGGTCGGGGAGCTGTTTTTT.

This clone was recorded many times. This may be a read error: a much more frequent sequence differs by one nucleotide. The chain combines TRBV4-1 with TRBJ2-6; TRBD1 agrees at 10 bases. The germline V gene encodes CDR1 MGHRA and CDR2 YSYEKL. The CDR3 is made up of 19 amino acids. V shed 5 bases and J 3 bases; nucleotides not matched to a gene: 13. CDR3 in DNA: TGCGCCAGCAGCAGCGGGACAGGGGTTAGTATGTTTGGGGCCAACGTCCTGACTTTC. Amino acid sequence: CASSSGTGVSMFGANVLTF.

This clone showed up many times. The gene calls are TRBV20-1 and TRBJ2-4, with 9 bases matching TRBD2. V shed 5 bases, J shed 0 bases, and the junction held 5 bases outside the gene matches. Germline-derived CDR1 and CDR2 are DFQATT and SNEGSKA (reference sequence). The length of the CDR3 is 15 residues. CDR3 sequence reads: CSAPSGNSAKNIQYF. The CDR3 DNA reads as TGCAGTGCTCCTAGCGGGAATTCAGCCAAAAACATTCAGTACTTC.

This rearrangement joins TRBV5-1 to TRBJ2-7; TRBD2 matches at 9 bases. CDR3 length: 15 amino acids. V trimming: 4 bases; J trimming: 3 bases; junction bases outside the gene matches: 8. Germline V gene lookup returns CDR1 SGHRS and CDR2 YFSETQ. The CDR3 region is CASSAAGGLFYEQYF. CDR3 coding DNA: TGCGCCAGCAGCGCAGCGGGGGGCCTCTTCTACGAGCAGTACTTC.

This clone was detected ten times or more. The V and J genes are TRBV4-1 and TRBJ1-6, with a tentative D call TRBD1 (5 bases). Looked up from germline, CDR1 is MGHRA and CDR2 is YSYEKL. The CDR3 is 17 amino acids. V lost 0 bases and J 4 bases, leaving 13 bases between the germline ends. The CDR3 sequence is CASSQDQRTPYNSPLHF. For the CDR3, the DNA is TGCGCCAGCAGCCAAGATCAACGGACACCTTATAATTCACCCCTCCACTTT.

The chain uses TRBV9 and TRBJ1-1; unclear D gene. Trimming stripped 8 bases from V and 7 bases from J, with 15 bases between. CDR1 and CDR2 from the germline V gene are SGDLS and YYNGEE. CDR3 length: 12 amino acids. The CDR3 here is CASSKRTGEAFF. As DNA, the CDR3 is TGTGCCAGTAGCAAGCGGACTGGTGAAGCTTTCTTT.

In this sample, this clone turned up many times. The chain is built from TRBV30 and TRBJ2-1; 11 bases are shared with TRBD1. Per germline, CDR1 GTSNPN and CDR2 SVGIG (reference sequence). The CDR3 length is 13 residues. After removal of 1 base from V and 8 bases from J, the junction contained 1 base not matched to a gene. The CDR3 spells CAWSGTGGYEQFF. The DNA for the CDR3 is TGTGCCTGGAGTGGGACAGGGGGCTATGAGCAGTTCTTC.

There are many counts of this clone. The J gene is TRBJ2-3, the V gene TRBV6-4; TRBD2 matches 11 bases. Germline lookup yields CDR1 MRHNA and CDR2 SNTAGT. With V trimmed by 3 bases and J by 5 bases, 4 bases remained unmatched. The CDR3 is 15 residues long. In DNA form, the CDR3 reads TGTGCCAGCAGTGAGGTAGCGGGAGGGGAAGATACGCAGTATTTT. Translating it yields CASSEVAGGEDTQYF.

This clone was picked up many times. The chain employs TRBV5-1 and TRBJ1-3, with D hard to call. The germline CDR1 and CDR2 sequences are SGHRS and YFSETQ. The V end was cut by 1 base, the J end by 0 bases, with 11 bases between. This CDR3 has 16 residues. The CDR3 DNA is TGCGCCAGCAGCTTGAAAGACTTCTACTCTGGAAACACCATATATTTT. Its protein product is CASSLKDFYSGNTIYF.

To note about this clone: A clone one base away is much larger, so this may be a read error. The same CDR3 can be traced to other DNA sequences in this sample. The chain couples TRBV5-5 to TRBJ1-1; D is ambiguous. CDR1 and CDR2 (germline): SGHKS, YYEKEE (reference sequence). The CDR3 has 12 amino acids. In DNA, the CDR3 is TGTGCCAGCAGCCCAACACTCCAGGAAGCCTTCTTT. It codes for CASSPTLQEAFF.

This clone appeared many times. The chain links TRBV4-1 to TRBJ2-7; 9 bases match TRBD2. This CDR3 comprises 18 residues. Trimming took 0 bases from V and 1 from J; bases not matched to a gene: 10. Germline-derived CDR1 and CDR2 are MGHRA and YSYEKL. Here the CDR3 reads CASSQDGGIAGESYEQYF. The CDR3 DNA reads TGCGCCAGCAGCCAAGATGGGGGAATAGCGGGAGAGTCCTACGAGCAGTACTTC.

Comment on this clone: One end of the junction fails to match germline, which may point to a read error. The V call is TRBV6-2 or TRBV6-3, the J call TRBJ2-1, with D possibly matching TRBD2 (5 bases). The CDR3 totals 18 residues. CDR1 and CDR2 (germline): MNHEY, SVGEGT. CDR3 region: CASSYSPTSGSSYKEHFF. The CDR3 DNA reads TGTGCCAGCAGTTACTCTCCAACGAGCGGAAGCTCCTACAAGGAGCACTTCTTC.

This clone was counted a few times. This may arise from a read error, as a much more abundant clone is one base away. The CDR3 loop reads CASSLSNEQFF. The CDR3, as DNA: TGCGCCAGCAGCTTGTCCAATGAGCAGTTCTTC. V usage is TRBV5-1 and J usage is TRBJ2-1; no reliable D call. CDR1 and CDR2 (germline): SGHRS, YFSETQ. The CDR3 totals 11 residues. V lost 1 base to trimming and J lost 6 bases, with 2 bases between them.

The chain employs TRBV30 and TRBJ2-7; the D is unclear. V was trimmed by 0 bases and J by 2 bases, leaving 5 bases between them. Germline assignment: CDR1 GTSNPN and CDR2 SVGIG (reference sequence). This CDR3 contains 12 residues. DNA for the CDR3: TGTGCCTGGAGTGTAGAGGCCTACGAGCAGTACTTC. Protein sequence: CAWSVEAYEQYF.

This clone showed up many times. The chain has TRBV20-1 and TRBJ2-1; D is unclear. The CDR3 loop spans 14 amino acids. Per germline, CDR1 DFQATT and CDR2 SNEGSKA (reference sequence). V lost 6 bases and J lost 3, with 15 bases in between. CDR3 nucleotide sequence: TGCAGTGCGATAATGGTCGGCTACTACAATGAGCAGTTCTTC. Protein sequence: CSAIMVGYYNEQFF.

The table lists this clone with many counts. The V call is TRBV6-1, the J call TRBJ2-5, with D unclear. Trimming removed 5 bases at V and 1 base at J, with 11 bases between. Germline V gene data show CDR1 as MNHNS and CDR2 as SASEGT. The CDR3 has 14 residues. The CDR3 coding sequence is TGTGCCAGCAGTTCCTGGCCCGGCCAAGAGACCCAGTACTTC. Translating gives CASSSWPGQETQYF.

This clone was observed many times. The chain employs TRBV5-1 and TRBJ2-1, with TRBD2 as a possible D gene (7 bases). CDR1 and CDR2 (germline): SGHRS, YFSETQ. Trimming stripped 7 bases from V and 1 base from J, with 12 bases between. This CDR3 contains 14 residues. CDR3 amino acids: CASGRGESYNEQFF. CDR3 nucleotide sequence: TGCGCCAGCGGGAGGGGGGAGTCCTACAATGAGCAGTTCTTC.

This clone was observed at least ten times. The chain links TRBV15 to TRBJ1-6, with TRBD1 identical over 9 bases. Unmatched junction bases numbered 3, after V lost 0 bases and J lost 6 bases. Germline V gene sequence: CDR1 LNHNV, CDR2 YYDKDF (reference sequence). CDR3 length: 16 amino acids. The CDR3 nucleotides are TGTGCCACCAGCAGAGATAGGGGACAGGGTAATTCACCCCTCCACTTT. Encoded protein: CATSRDRGQGNSPLHF.